This passage covers 21 T cell receptor beta chains from one sample sequenced in a study of regulatory T cells in long-lasting Graves disease. The TCR beta library used iRepertoire HTBI primers with Arm-PCR amplification of CDR3. From the multiplex PCR reads, TCRdb called clonotypes with MiXCR, one entry per CDR3 protein. The sample yields hundreds of thousands of distinct CDR3 sequences, 15% to 20% seen once. The time point is: newly diagnosed GD, antithyroid drugs for less than 3 months. The TCR library was prepared using RNA isolated from PBMCs. This sample was also put to use in a study of T cells in Graves' hyperthyroidism and ophthalmopathy.

Sequenced material: peripheral blood mononuclear cells (PBMCs), taken at new diagnosis, from a patient treated with antithyroid drugs. Every receptor here comes from a woman aged 40 to 65 with Graves disease.

This clonotype was counted once. The rearrangement uses TRBV20-1 and TRBJ1-2; D might be TRBD1 (6 bases). The V gene's germline CDR1 is DFQATT and CDR2 SNEGSKA (reference sequence). V lost 6 bases and J lost 4, with 15 bases in between. This CDR3 has 13 residues. CDR3 loop: CSASSEGGYGYTF. The CDR3 DNA is TGCAGTGCGTCGAGTGAAGGGGGCTATGGCTACACCTTC.

This clonotype was seen ten or more times. The J gene is TRBJ2-7, the V gene TRBV7-9; no clear D. V was clipped by 3 bases and J by 1 base, with 7 bases between them. The CDR3 length is 13 residues. The germline V gene encodes CDR1 SEHNR and CDR2 FQNEAQ (reference sequence). DNA of the CDR3: TGTGCCAGCAGCTTTGACAAGTCCTACGAGCAGTACTTC. The encoded protein is CASSFDKSYEQYF.

The V and J genes are TRBV4-1 and TRBJ2-7; 10 bases line up with TRBD1. This CDR3 is built from 16 residues. The J segment lost 2 bases and the V segment lost 0 bases, leaving 4 bases of the junction unmatched. Germline loops: CDR1 MGHRA, CDR2 YSYEKL. This CDR3 reads CASSQEGQGTPYEQYF. CDR3 in DNA: TGCGCCAGCAGCCAAGAGGGACAGGGGACCCCCTACGAGCAGTACTTC.

V is TRBV2 and J is TRBJ1-3; no definite D call. Germline lookup yields CDR1 SNHLY and CDR2 FYNNEI. V was clipped by 3 bases and J by 7 bases, with 13 bases between them. The CDR3 sequence is 14 residues long. The CDR3 loop is CASSDRPSMNTIYF. The CDR3 nucleotides read TGTGCCAGCAGTGATCGCCCAAGTATGAACACCATATATTTT.

V gene TRBV5-1 combines with J gene TRBJ2-1; 12 bases fit TRBD2. CDR1 is SGHRS and CDR2 is YFSETQ in the germline V gene. The CDR3 consists of 14 residues. J gave up 10 bases and V 0 bases, and 2 bases lay outside the gene matches. CDR3 nucleotide sequence: TGCGCCAGCAGCTTGGACGGGACTAGCGGGGAGCAGTTCTTC. This gives the protein CASSLDGTSGEQFF.

This clonotype came up many times. The gene calls are TRBV3-1 and TRBJ1-2; 12 positions match TRBD1. The CDR3 has 16 residues. CDR1 LGHDT and CDR2 YNNKEL come from the germline V gene (reference sequence). The junction had 8 bases not matched to a gene; V was cut back by 2 bases and J by 7 bases. The CDR3 DNA reads TGTGCCAGCAGCCAACCCACGGGACAGGGGGCTGTTGGCTACACCTTC. Amino acids: CASSQPTGQGAVGYTF.

The chain joins TRBV10-3 to TRBJ1-6; D call uncertain. CDR3 length equals 12 residues. Germline-derived CDR1 and CDR2 are ENHRY and SYGVKD. With 0 bases removed from V and 12 bases from J, the gap between germline ends came to 6 bases. The CDR3 is CAISESARPLHF. The DNA of the CDR3 is TGTGCCATCAGTGAGTCGGCCCGACCCCTCCACTTT.

This clonotype was picked up a small number of times. V gene TRBV7-9 combines with J gene TRBJ2-7; D not resolved. The V and J ends lost 4 bases and 7 bases respectively, with 17 bases between them. The length of the CDR3 is 14 residues. The germline V gene encodes CDR1 SEHNR and CDR2 FQNEAQ (reference sequence). CDR3 sequence: CASSSHPSAAEQYF. DNA for the CDR3: TGTGCCAGCAGCTCCCACCCCTCGGCTGCGGAGCAGTACTTC.

Here the CDR3 DNA reads TGTGCCAGCAGCCAAGAGGAGGGGAAGGGGGATGAGCAGTTCTTC. Its translation: CASSQEEGKGDEQFF. The chain links TRBV4-2 to TRBJ2-1; D is perhaps TRBD1 or TRBD2 (6 bases each). The CDR3 sequence is 15 residues long. V lost 0 bases and J 8 bases, leaving 14 bases between the germline ends. Germline-derived CDR1 and CDR2 are LGHNA and YNFKEQ.

With regard to this clonotype: This likely reflects a read error, since a far larger clone is one base away. J is TRBJ2-1 and V is TRBV6-1; 10 nucleotides align to TRBD2. In germline, CDR1 is MNHNS, CDR2 SASEGT. V lost 6 bases to trimming and J lost 10 bases; unmatched junction nucleotides: 9. The CDR3 extends over 14 amino acids. The CDR3 sequence is CASSPGLATYEQFF. The CDR3 DNA reads TGTGCCAGCAGCCCGGGACTAGCGACCTACGAGCAGTTCTTC.

This clonotype was recorded a few times. The V call is TRBV6-2 or TRBV6-3, the J call TRBJ1-1, with D possibly TRBD1 on 6 matching bases. CDR3 length: 14 amino acids. CDR1 and CDR2 (germline): MNHEY, SVGEGT. V shed 2 bases and J shed 1 base, with 8 bases lying between them. The CDR3 protein is CASSYGQQNTEAFF. CDR3 nucleotides: TGTGCCAGCAGTTACGGACAGCAGAACACTGAAGCTTTCTTT.

CDR3 DNA sequence: TGTGCCAGCAGCAGACAGGGGGCGCGGGATGAGCAGTTCTTC. It specifies CASSRQGARDEQFF. The V and J genes are TRBV12-3 or TRBV12-4 and TRBJ2-1; TRBD1 aligns across 10 bases. The CDR3 runs to 14 residues. The ends lost 6 bases at V and 8 bases at J; junction bases unmatched: 7.

The chain recombines TRBV30 with TRBJ2-7; D may correspond to TRBD1 or TRBD2 (5 bases each). Trimming took off 4 bases at V and 5 bases at J, with 15 bases between the two ends. The germline CDR1 and CDR2 sequences are GTSNPN and SVGIG (reference sequence). The CDR3 contains 13 residues. CDR3 sequence: CAWTNGARHEQYF. In DNA form, the CDR3 reads TGTGCCTGGACCAACGGGGCCCGACACGAGCAGTACTTC.

This clonotype was seen only a few times. The rearrangement joins TRBV6-2 or TRBV6-3 to TRBJ1-4; D is unclear. V was trimmed by 2 bases and J by 0 bases, leaving 10 bases between them. This CDR3 spans 16 amino acids. Germline lookup yields CDR1 MNHEY and CDR2 SVGEGT. The CDR3 loop is CASSYPIGTTNEKLFF. DNA of the CDR3: TGTGCCAGCAGTTACCCGATCGGCACAACTAATGAAAAACTGTTTTTT.

This clonotype was counted many times. V usage is TRBV20-1 and J usage is TRBJ1-2; D is uncertain. The CDR3 sequence is 12 residues long. Germline-derived CDR1 and CDR2 are DFQATT and SNEGSKA (reference sequence). V lost 6 bases and J 8 bases, leaving 16 bases between the germline ends. CDR3 coding DNA: TGCAGTGCCGGTACAGCCTCGGGCGGCTACACCTTC. It encodes CSAGTASGGYTF.

With respect to this clonotype: One junction end disagrees with the germline gene, perhaps due to a read error. The rearrangement joins TRBV5-1 to TRBJ2-7, with D hard to call. The CDR3 spans 15 residues. Germline CDR1 reads SGHRS; CDR2 reads YFSETQ. CDR3 nucleotides: TGCGCCAGCAGCTTGGTTGGGGTCAGCTCCTACGAGCAGCACTTC. This translates into CASSLVGVSSYEQHF. Full variable domain (remainder filled in from reference TRBV5-1 and TRBJ2-7): KAGVTQTPRYLIKTRGQQVTLSCSPISGHRSVSWYQQTPGQGLQFLFEYFSETQRNKGNFPGRFSGRQFSNSRSEMNVSTLELGDSALYLCASSLVGVSSYEQHFGPGTRLTVT.

This clonotype was detected many times. The chain has TRBV5-1 and TRBJ2-1; D unclear. The CDR3 sequence is 13 residues long. CDR1 is SGHRS, CDR2 YFSETQ, per germline. Trimming shortened V by 1 base and J by 4 bases, and 6 bases separated the two germline ends. CDR3 coding DNA: TGCGCCAGCAGCTTGAACACATACAATGAGCAGTTCTTC. It codes for CASSLNTYNEQFF.

This clonotype was counted a few times. The V gene is TRBV6-1, the J gene TRBJ2-2; D is perhaps TRBD2 (7 bases). Trimming took off 3 bases at V and 9 bases at J, with 11 bases between the two ends. The germline gives CDR1 MNHNS, CDR2 SASEGT. This CDR3 spans 13 amino acids. CDR3 region: CASSEGGPRELFF. In nucleotides, the CDR3 is TGTGCCAGCAGTGAGGGGGGGCCAAGGGAGCTGTTTTTT.

This clonotype was observed a handful of times. The V and J genes are TRBV25-1 and TRBJ1-6; D is undetermined. Trimming left V 2 bases short and J 10 bases short, with 12 bases between. The germline V gene has CDR1 MGHDK and CDR2 SYGVNS. The CDR3 contains 14 residues. The CDR3 sequence: CASSEDGVGSPLHF. The CDR3 DNA reads as TGTGCCAGCAGTGAAGATGGGGTAGGATCACCCCTCCACTTT.

The chain is built from TRBV12-3 or TRBV12-4 and TRBJ1-3; no reliable D call. This CDR3 has 16 residues. The ends were cut back, 4 bases at V and 0 bases at J, with 13 bases in the middle. In DNA, the CDR3 is TGTGCCAGCAGTTCGGCGGGTCAGCTCTCTGGAAACACCATATATTTT. This translates into CASSSAGQLSGNTIYF.

The rearrangement links TRBV20-1 to TRBJ2-1; 9 nucleotides line up with TRBD2. Germline V CDR1 and CDR2: DFQATT, SNEGSKA (reference sequence). The CDR3 runs to 17 residues. The J segment lost 0 bases and the V segment lost 7 bases, leaving 13 bases of the junction unmatched. The CDR3 nucleotides read TGCAGTGGGGGGGGTAGCGGGGGTCCCAGCTCCTACAATGAGCAGTTCTTC. Encoded protein: CSGGGSGGPSSYNEQFF.